What follows are 8 T cell receptor beta chains derived from one specimen sequenced in a study of technical replicates of blood from a handful of donors. Sequenced by immunoSEQ multiplex PCR; TCRdb stores in-frame clones only, minus some. The table has tens of thousands of clones, 90% to 95% seen once. The sequenced sample was PBMCs. The receptors were gathered from a human donor in good health. Some clones in this sample may be carry-over from other donors' samples.

The rearrangement joins TRBV5-6 to TRBJ1-3; TRBD1 is a possible D gene (6 bases). The CDR3 extends over 16 amino acids. Trimming removed 5 bases from V and 0 bases from J, with 15 bases in between. Germline V lookup: CDR1 SGHDT, CDR2 YYEEEE. CDR3 in DNA: TGTGCCAGCAGACGAGGACAGAGAAGCTCTGGAAACACCATATATTTT. The encoded protein is CASRRGQRSSGNTIYF.

This chain joins TRBV7-2 and TRBJ2-7, with D possibly TRBD2 on 5 matching bases. Germline CDR1 reads SGHTA; CDR2 reads FQGNSA. This CDR3 is built from 13 residues. Trimming pared 5 bases from V and 3 bases from J, leaving 11 bases between. The CDR3 spells CASSPEGFYEQYF. Written as DNA, the CDR3 is TGTGCCAGCAGCCCAGAGGGATTCTACGAGCAGTACTTC. The variable domain in full, with the rest retrieved from reference TRBV7-2 and TRBJ2-7, is GAGVSQSPSNKVTEKGKDVELRCDPISGHTALYWYRQSLGQGLEFLIYFQGNSAPDKSGLPSDRFSAERTGGSVSTLTIQRTQQEDSAVYLCASSPEGFYEQYFGPGTRLTVT.

This chain uses TRBV10-2 with TRBJ2-1; 11 bases line up with TRBD2. V dropped 6 bases and J dropped 6; count of bases not matched to a gene: 4. This CDR3 region has 14 residues. Germline lookup yields CDR1 WSHSY and CDR2 SAAADI. The CDR3 DNA is TGCGCCAGCAGCGGACTAGCGGGTTTCAATGAGCAGTTCTTC. This codes for CASSGLAGFNEQFF.

This clone was seen only once. The V call is TRBV5-1, the J call TRBJ2-3, with a tentative D call TRBD2 (7 bases). Germline V gives CDR1 SGHRS, CDR2 YFSETQ. V lost 5 bases and J lost 7, with 23 bases in between. CDR3 length: 16 amino acids. The CDR3 nucleotides are TGCGCCAGCAGAGGGGGGGATGGAACGATCGGGAATACGCAGTATTTT. The encoded protein is CASRGGDGTIGNTQYF.

This rearrangement joins TRBV4-3 to TRBJ2-1, with 10 bases matching TRBD1. Germline V gives CDR1 LGHNA, CDR2 YSLEER. Unmatched junction bases numbered 0, after V lost 4 bases and J lost 6 bases. The CDR3 extends over 13 amino acids. The chain's CDR3 is CASSRTGGNEQFF. Written as DNA, the CDR3 is TGCGCCAGCAGCCGGACAGGGGGCAATGAGCAGTTCTTC.

CDR3 coding DNA: TGTGCCAGCAGCTCCCACCGCGGGGGGGCGAATGAGCAGTTCTTC. This codes for CASSSHRGGANEQFF. This chain connects TRBV9 to TRBJ2-1, with 9 bases fitting TRBD2. This CDR3 has 15 residues. Germline CDR1 and CDR2: SGDLS and YYNGEE. V dropped 4 bases and J dropped 7; count of bases not matched to a gene: 9.

The rearrangement uses TRBV4-3 and TRBJ2-7; 7 bases match TRBD1. Losses at the gene ends were 1 base for V and 3 bases for J; bases not matched to a gene: 12. Germline V gene sequence: CDR1 LGHNA, CDR2 YSLEER. CDR3 length: 17 residues. The CDR3 DNA follows: TGCGCCAGCAGCCAAGTGGGATCCGGGACAGCGATCTACGAGCAGTACTTC. Its protein is CASSQVGSGTAIYEQYF.

The chain is built from TRBV10-3 and TRBJ2-5; D is perhaps TRBD2 (5 bases). From germline, CDR1 is ENHRY and CDR2 SYGVKD. With 2 bases removed from V and 5 bases from J, the gap between germline ends came to 12 bases. The CDR3 sequence is 14 residues long. The CDR3 nucleotides read TGTGCCATCAGTGAGGAAAGAGGGCGGGAGACCCAGTACTTC. It is translated as CAISEERGRETQYF.